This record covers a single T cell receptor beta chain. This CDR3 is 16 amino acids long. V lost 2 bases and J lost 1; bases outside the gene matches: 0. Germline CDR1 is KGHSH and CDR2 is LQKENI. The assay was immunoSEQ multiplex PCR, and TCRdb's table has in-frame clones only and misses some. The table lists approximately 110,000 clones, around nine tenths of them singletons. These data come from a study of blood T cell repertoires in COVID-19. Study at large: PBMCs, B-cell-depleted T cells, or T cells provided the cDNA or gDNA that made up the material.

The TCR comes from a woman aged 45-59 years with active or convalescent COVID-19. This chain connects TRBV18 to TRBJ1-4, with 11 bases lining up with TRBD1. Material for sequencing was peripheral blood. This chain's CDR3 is CASSPGTGGTNEKLFF. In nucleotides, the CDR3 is TGTGCCAGCTCACCAGGGACAGGGGGAACTAATGAAAAACTGTTTTTT.